This TCR beta chain was profiled in a study of T-cell reconstitution after alpha-beta-depleted transplantation in children. Ten or more counts support this clonotype. This CDR3 region has 15 residues. The V end was cut by 8 bases, the J end by 1 base, with 14 bases between. This sample's TCRbeta library carried unique molecular identifier barcodes. TCRdb re-analysed the PCR reads in MiXCR, keeping a single row per CDR3 protein. The profile shows more than 90,000 distinct CDR3 sequences, more than 7% of them singletons. The source was PBMCs from the stem cell graft donor, collected from the stem cell graft. The TCR sequence derives from a human donor who donated a stem cell graft to a child with congenital amegakaryocytic thrombocytopenia. The V and J genes are TRBV12-3 or TRBV12-4 and TRBJ2-2; the D gene is possibly TRBD2 (6 bases). This CDR3 reads CASAIGGWNTGELFF. CDR3 in DNA: TGTGCCAGCGCAATCGGGGGTTGGAACACCGGGGAGCTGTTTTTT.